The source of this T cell receptor (beta chain) is a study of graft-versus-host responses after intestinal transplantation. Regarding this clone: Its antigen is unknown.

Trimming took off 5 bases at V and 4 bases at J, with 6 bases between the two ends. The CDR3 is 12 residues long. CDR1 and CDR2 from the germline V gene are MNHEY and SVGAGI. The table came from immunoSEQ multiplex PCR; TCRdb's copy has only in-frame clones and leaves some out. The sample has roughly 99,000 clones; 85% to 95% are singletons. Specimen: unstimulated CD8+ T cells sorted from spleen or lymph node cells, collected before transplant. This TCR derives from a human donor who was the organ donor for an intestinal transplant. This chain joins TRBV6-5 and TRBJ2-1; D remains ambiguous. Here the CDR3 DNA reads TGTGCCAGCAGTGTTAATTACAATGAGCAGTTCTTC. It specifies CASSVNYNEQFF.